The clone carrying this T cell receptor (beta chain) was seen once. One junction end disagrees with the germline gene, perhaps due to a read error. This entry belongs to a study of blood T cell repertoires in COVID-19. Clones were sequenced by immunoSEQ multiplex PCR, and TCRdb holds only the in-frame ones, with some missing. The table has about 240,000 clones, around four fifths seen once. This CDR3 has 15 residues. CDR1 is LNHDA, CDR2 SQIVND, per germline (reference sequence). The source is a woman aged 55-70 years with active or convalescent COVID-19. Sequenced material: peripheral blood. The chain uses TRBV19 and TRBJ1-1; TRBD1 agrees at 7 bases. CDR3 residues: CASSSRQGPSTGAFF. The CDR3, as DNA: TGTGCCAGTAGTTCTCGACAGGGACCCTCGACTGGAGCTTTCTTT.